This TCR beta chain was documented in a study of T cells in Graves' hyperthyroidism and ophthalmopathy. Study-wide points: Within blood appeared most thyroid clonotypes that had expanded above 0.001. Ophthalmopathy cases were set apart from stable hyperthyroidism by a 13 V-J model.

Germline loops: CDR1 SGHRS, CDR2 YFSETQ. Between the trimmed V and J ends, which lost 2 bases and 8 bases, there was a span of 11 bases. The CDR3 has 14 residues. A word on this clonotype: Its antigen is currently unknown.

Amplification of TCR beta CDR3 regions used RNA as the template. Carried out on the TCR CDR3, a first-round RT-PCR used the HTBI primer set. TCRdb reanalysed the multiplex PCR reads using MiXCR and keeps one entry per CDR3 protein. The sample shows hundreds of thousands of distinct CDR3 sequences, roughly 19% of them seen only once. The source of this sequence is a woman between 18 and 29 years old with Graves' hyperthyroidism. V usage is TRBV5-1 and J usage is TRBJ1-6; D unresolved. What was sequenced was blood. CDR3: CASSFGLIDSPLHF. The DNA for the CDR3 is TGCGCCAGCAGCTTCGGACTGATTGATTCACCCCTCCACTTT.